The following is a TCR beta chain sequence with its context. This specimen comes from a study of technical replicates of blood from a handful of donors. The protocol was immunoSEQ multiplex PCR, while the TCRdb copy is restricted to in-frame clones and leaves out a portion. The table includes 15,000 to 20,000 clones, approximately 83% detected once. The germline V gene encodes CDR1 LNHNV and CDR2 YYDKDF (reference sequence). The V gene end was trimmed by 10 bases and the J gene end by 0 bases; junction bases not matched to a gene: 9. CDR3 length equals 16 residues. This receptor was taken from a human donor in good health. Sequences were obtained from PBMCs. The V gene is TRBV15, the J gene TRBJ2-1; 10 bases align to TRBD2. CDR3 sequence: CAIGTSATSSYNEQFF. CDR3 nucleotides: TGTGCCATAGGGACTAGCGCCACGAGCTCCTACAATGAGCAGTTCTTC. Filled out from reference TRBV15 and TRBJ2-1, the complete variable domain reads DAMVIQNPRYQVTQFGKPVTLSCSQTLNHNVMYWYQQKSSQAPKLLFHYYDKDFNNEADTPDNFQSRRPNTSFCFLDIRSPGLGDTAMYLCAIGTSATSSYNEQFFGPGTRLTVL.